The 27 T cell receptor beta chains below come from one sample, sequenced in a study of T-cell reconstitution after alpha-beta-depleted transplantation in children. Molecular barcoding with unique molecular identifiers was used for the TCRbeta library. TCRdb analysed the PCR reads with MiXCR anew, one entry per CDR3 protein. The repertoire holds hundreds of thousands of distinct CDR3 sequences, with roughly a sixth as singletons. Sequenced here: PBMCs, mostly from graft donor cells, sampled 360 days after TCRalphabeta/CD19-depleted stem cell transplant. Source of these receptors: a male patient between 2 and 15 years old who had a stem cell transplant for acute lymphoblastic leukemia, so the T cells may come from the graft donor.

The chain carries TRBV11-2 and TRBJ2-1; D unresolved. Between the trimmed V and J ends, which lost 0 bases and 3 bases, there was a span of 6 bases. Germline V gives CDR1 SGHAT, CDR2 FQNNGV. This CDR3 has 14 residues. The CDR3 loop reads CASSLEPGYNEQFF. In DNA form, the CDR3 reads TGTGCCAGCAGCTTAGAACCGGGCTACAATGAGCAGTTCTTC.

The J gene is TRBJ2-5, the V gene TRBV4-1; TRBD2 is a possible D gene (6 bases). This CDR3 has 14 amino acids. V lost 1 base and J lost 5, with 11 bases in between. Germline CDR1 and CDR2: MGHRA and YSYEKL. For the CDR3, the DNA is TGCGCCAGCAGCCAAGTAGCGGAGCTGGAGACCCAGTACTTC. Translating gives CASSQVAELETQYF.

The V gene is TRBV5-1, the J gene TRBJ2-4, with D tentatively TRBD1 or TRBD2 (5 bases each). This CDR3 has 16 amino acids. V shed 3 bases and J shed 0 bases, with 13 bases lying between them. Looked up from germline, CDR1 is SGHRS and CDR2 is YFSETQ. In DNA, the CDR3 is TGCGCCAGCAGCTCCCGGGACGGACTAGCCAAAAACATTCAGTACTTC. Translation: CASSSRDGLAKNIQYF.

The CDR3 reads CATSDPADATDTQYF. In DNA, the CDR3 is TGTGCCACCAGTGATCCTGCGGACGCCACAGATACGCAGTATTTT. The chain is built from TRBV24-1 and TRBJ2-3; D gene ambiguous. Trimming removed 3 bases from V and 2 bases from J, with 11 bases in between. The CDR3 runs to 15 residues. Germline V gene lookup returns CDR1 KGHDR and CDR2 SFDVKD.

The V gene is TRBV5-1, the J gene TRBJ2-1, with D possibly TRBD2 on 7 matching bases. V was clipped by 7 bases and J by 7 bases, with 18 bases between them. The CDR3 spans 14 residues. Germline lookup yields CDR1 SGHRS and CDR2 YFSETQ. DNA of the CDR3: TGCGCCAGCGTCCCCGGGGGGCCTGCTAATGAGCAGTTCTTC. Encoded protein: CASVPGGPANEQFF.

The chain combines TRBV2 with TRBJ2-7, with 7 bases that match TRBD2. Germline V lookup: CDR1 SNHLY, CDR2 FYNNEI. This CDR3 has 14 residues. After removal of 10 bases from V and 0 bases from J, the junction contained 9 bases not matched to a gene. The CDR3 DNA sequence: TGTGCCATCAGCACGGGAGGACTCTCCTACGAGCAGTACTTC. This codes for CAISTGGLSYEQYF.

This clonotype was seen only a few times. V usage is TRBV11-2 and J usage is TRBJ2-3; D might be TRBD2 (5 bases). The CDR3 spans 12 residues. Germline V lookup: CDR1 SGHAT, CDR2 FQNNGV. Trimming removed 5 bases at V and 4 bases at J, with 7 bases between. CDR3 in amino acids: CASSGSPDTQYF. CDR3 nucleotide sequence: TGTGCCAGCAGCGGGAGCCCAGATACGCAGTATTTT.

This clonotype was observed a few times. The chain has TRBV20-1 and TRBJ1-2; the D is unclear. Trimming took 3 bases from V and 3 from J, leaving 11 bases between them. CDR1 and CDR2 (germline): DFQATT, SNEGSKA (reference sequence). There are 13 residues in the CDR3. CDR3 sequence reads: CSASVEVDYGYTF. CDR3 DNA sequence: TGCAGTGCTAGTGTAGAAGTTGACTATGGCTACACCTTC.

The DNA of the CDR3 is TGTGCCAGCAGTCGTAATCTGGCAGGGAGCTCCTACAATGAGCAGTTCTTC. This gives the protein CASSRNLAGSSYNEQFF. The chain employs TRBV5-5 and TRBJ2-1; D may correspond to TRBD1 or TRBD2 (5 bases each). V was trimmed by 5 bases and J by 0 bases, leaving 18 bases between them. CDR1 is SGHKS, CDR2 YYEKEE, per germline (reference sequence). This CDR3 is built from 17 residues.

V gene TRBV12-3 or TRBV12-4 combines with J gene TRBJ1-3; TRBD1 is a possible D gene (5 bases). This CDR3 region has 13 residues. Trimming removed 4 bases at V and 7 bases at J, with 11 bases between. CDR3 DNA: TGTGCCAGCAGTTCAGGGCTCGACAACACCATATATTTT. Translation: CASSSGLDNTIYF.

The rearrangement uses TRBV5-5 and TRBJ1-4, with D possibly matching TRBD1 (6 bases). CDR3 length: 16 residues. V lost 4 bases and J 4 bases, leaving 17 bases between the germline ends. Germline V gene sequence: CDR1 SGHKS, CDR2 YYEKEE (reference sequence). In DNA, the CDR3 is TGTGCCAGCAGCAACCCGGACAGTAATAATAATGAAAAACTGTTTTTT. It is translated as CASSNPDSNNNEKLFF.

This chain links TRBV7-9 with TRBJ1-3; no firm D call. The CDR3 extends over 16 amino acids. The V gene's germline CDR1 is SEHNR and CDR2 FQNEAQ (reference sequence). Trimming took 1 base from V and 3 from J, leaving 13 bases between them. CDR3 amino acids: CASSLGLTANGNTIYF. CDR3 DNA sequence: TGTGCCAGCAGCTTAGGGCTCACAGCGAATGGAAACACCATATATTTT.

This chain joins TRBV7-2 and TRBJ2-2; tentatively, D is TRBD2 (6 bases). In germline, CDR1 is SGHTA, CDR2 FQGNSA. This CDR3 spans 17 amino acids. Trimming pared 5 bases from V and 3 bases from J, leaving 19 bases between. The CDR3 loop reads CASSPEGRGYDTGELFF. For the CDR3, the DNA is TGTGCCAGCAGCCCCGAGGGGCGGGGTTACGACACCGGGGAGCTGTTTTTT.

In its sample, this clonotype was seen a few times. The rearrangement joins TRBV14 to TRBJ2-7, with D uncertain. This CDR3 has 13 amino acids. CDR1 SGHDN and CDR2 FVKESK come from the germline V gene. Trimming left V 1 base short and J 5 bases short, with 9 bases between. CDR3 residues: CASSQVNWDEQYF. In DNA, the CDR3 is TGTGCCAGCAGCCAAGTAAATTGGGACGAGCAGTACTTC.

This clonotype was seen once. One end of the junction fails to match germline, which may point to a read error. The rearrangement joins TRBV12-3 or TRBV12-4 to TRBJ2-7; tentative D call: TRBD2 (6 bases). This CDR3 contains 11 residues. This chain's CDR3 is CASSGTPEPNF. DNA of the CDR3: TGTGCCAGCAGTGGGACTCCTGAACCGAACTTC.

This clonotype has more than one count but fewer than ten. The V call is TRBV15, the J call TRBJ2-4; D uncertain. Germline V gives CDR1 LNHNV, CDR2 YYDKDF (reference sequence). The CDR3 is 16 residues long. V was cut by 0 bases and J by 0 bases, with 9 bases left in between. Written as DNA, the CDR3 is TGTGCCACCAGCAGAGATATCGGCTCAGCCAAAAACATTCAGTACTTC. Translated, it gives CATSRDIGSAKNIQYF.

In this sample, this clonotype turned up once. The V call is TRBV7-2, the J call TRBJ2-3; 12 nucleotides agree with TRBD2. CDR1 is SGHTA and CDR2 is FQGNSA in the germline V gene. With V trimmed by 4 bases and J by 0 bases, 2 bases remained unmatched. The CDR3 spans 16 residues. The CDR3 spells CASSYGLAGSTDTQYF. The CDR3 nucleotides read TGTGCCAGCAGCTACGGACTAGCGGGAAGCACAGATACGCAGTATTTT.

The rearrangement links TRBV6-2 or TRBV6-3 to TRBJ2-1; D is possibly TRBD1 (5 bases). The CDR3 is 13 amino acids. Trimming removed 8 bases at V and 4 bases at J, with 12 bases between. The germline V gene has CDR1 MNHEY and CDR2 SVGEGT. For the CDR3, the DNA is TGTGCCAGCGGAGACAGTACTTACAATGAGCAGTTCTTC. This sequence encodes CASGDSTYNEQFF.

This clonotype was seen a few times. The chain uses TRBV6-5 and TRBJ1-2; D is perhaps TRBD1 (6 bases). This CDR3 comprises 15 residues. Trimming took 4 bases from V and 5 from J, leaving 17 bases between them. Looked up from germline, CDR1 is MNHEY and CDR2 is SVGAGI. The CDR3 coding sequence is TGTGCCAGCAGTTCCCCCTCCGGACAGCAGTATGGCTACACCTTC. Encoded protein: CASSSPSGQQYGYTF.

The chain employs TRBV29-1 and TRBJ2-7, with TRBD1 identical over 7 bases. The germline V gene has CDR1 SQVTM and CDR2 ANQGSEA. The V and J ends lost 2 bases and 4 bases, in that order; junction bases with no gene match: 5. This CDR3 has 13 amino acids. In nucleotides, the CDR3 is TGCAGCGTTGAAACAACAGGGGTTTACGAGCAGTACTTC. Protein sequence: CSVETTGVYEQYF.

This clonotype appeared a single time. This chain uses TRBV19 with TRBJ2-7; 10 bases agree with TRBD1. The germline CDR1 and CDR2 sequences are LNHDA and SQIVND (reference sequence). CDR3 length: 14 residues. V shed 6 bases, J shed 5 bases, and the junction held 7 bases outside the gene matches. CDR3 coding DNA: TGTGCCAGTAGAGCCGGGACAGGGGTCCACGAGCAGTACTTC. Protein product: CASRAGTGVHEQYF. Variable domain in full (rest from reference TRBV19 and TRBJ2-7): DGGITQSPKYLFRKEGQNVTLSCEQNLNHDAMYWYRQDPGQGLRLIYYSQIVNDFQKGDIAEGYSVSREKKESFPLTVTSAQKNPTAFYLCASRAGTGVHEQYFGPGTRLTVT.

The chain combines TRBV5-1 with TRBJ2-2, with 7 nucleotides matching TRBD2. Germline trimming cut 1 base from V and 6 bases from J; bases unmatched to any gene: 6. This CDR3 is built from 15 residues. Germline-derived CDR1 and CDR2 are SGHRS and YFSETQ. CDR3 sequence (DNA): TGCGCCAGCAGCTTGACCGGGGGGAGTGCCGGGGAGCTGTTTTTT. Its protein product is CASSLTGGSAGELFF.

This clonotype has just a few counts. The chain recombines TRBV29-1 with TRBJ2-5; 8 nucleotides agree with TRBD1. This CDR3 is built from 11 residues. V lost 5 bases, J lost 5 bases, and 1 base stayed unmatched. From germline, CDR1 is SQVTM and CDR2 ANQGSEA. The CDR3 DNA sequence: TGCAGCGTTAACAGGGGGGAGACCCAGTACTTC. It codes for CSVNRGETQYF. Full variable domain (remainder filled in from reference TRBV29-1 and TRBJ2-5): SAVISQKPSRDICQRGTSLTIQCQVDSQVTMMFWYRQQPGQSLTLIATANQGSEATYESGFVIDKFPISRPNLTFSTLTVSNMSPEDSSIYLCSVNRGETQYFGPGTRLLVL.

There are a few counts of this clonotype. The chain has TRBV27 and TRBJ2-1; D might be TRBD2 (7 bases). V shed 4 bases and J shed 0 bases, with 16 bases lying between them. Germline V lookup: CDR1 MNHEY, CDR2 SMNVEV (reference sequence). The CDR3 runs 17 residues. CDR3 residues: CASSSTGGPYSYNEQFF. CDR3 DNA sequence: TGTGCCAGCAGTTCCACGGGGGGCCCCTACTCCTACAATGAGCAGTTCTTC.

In this sample, this clonotype turned up a few times. The chain recombines TRBV7-9 with TRBJ2-2; no firm D call. The CDR3 sequence is 16 residues long. CDR1 is SEHNR, CDR2 FQNEAQ, per germline (reference sequence). V lost 5 bases to trimming and J lost 5 bases, with 18 bases between them. CDR3 residues: CASSPGEIWGTGELFF. CDR3 nucleotides: TGTGCCAGCAGCCCCGGAGAGATTTGGGGAACCGGGGAGCTGTTTTTT.

The chain links TRBV7-2 to TRBJ2-5; TRBD1 might be the D (5 bases). Per germline, CDR1 SGHTA and CDR2 FQGNSA. CDR3 length: 15 residues. Between the trimmed V and J ends, which lost 2 bases and 3 bases, there was a span of 13 bases. CDR3 sequence: CASSLIAGLEETQYF. Written as DNA, the CDR3 is TGTGCCAGCAGCTTAATCGCAGGGCTTGAAGAGACCCAGTACTTC.

This clonotype was detected a few times. The V gene is TRBV29-1, the J gene TRBJ2-7; D is perhaps TRBD1 or TRBD2 (5 bases each). Germline assignment: CDR1 SQVTM and CDR2 ANQGSEA. This CDR3 comprises 16 residues. V was shortened by 4 bases and J by 0 bases, with 19 bases between the two germline ends. The CDR3 loop is CSVGRVGDLSSYEQYF. CDR3 coding DNA: TGCAGCGTTGGAAGGGTGGGGGACCTGAGCTCCTACGAGCAGTACTTC.